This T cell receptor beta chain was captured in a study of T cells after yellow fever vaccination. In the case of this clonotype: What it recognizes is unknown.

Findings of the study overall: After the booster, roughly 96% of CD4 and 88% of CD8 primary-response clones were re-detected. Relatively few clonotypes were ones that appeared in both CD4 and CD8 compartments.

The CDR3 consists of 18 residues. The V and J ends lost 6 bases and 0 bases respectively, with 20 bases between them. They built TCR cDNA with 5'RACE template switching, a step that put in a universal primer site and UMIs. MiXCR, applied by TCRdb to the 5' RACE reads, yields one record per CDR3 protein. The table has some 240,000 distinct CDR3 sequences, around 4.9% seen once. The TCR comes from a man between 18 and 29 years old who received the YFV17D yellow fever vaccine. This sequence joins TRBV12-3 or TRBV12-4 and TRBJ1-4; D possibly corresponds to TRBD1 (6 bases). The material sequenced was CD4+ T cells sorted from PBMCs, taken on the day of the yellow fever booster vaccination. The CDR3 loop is CASRIYLTGAPTNEKLFF. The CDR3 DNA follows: TGTGCCAGCAGGATCTATCTGACAGGCGCCCCAACTAATGAAAAACTGTTTTTT.